This is a list of T cell receptor beta chains from one sample in a study of cytomegalovirus exposure and HLA in healthy donors. Assay used: immunoSEQ multiplex PCR; TCRdb lists only in-frame clones, some missing. Of 150,000 to 200,000 clones listed, around 79% are singletons. Sample: PBMCs. The receptors stem from a woman aged 45 to 65 in good health and CMV-seronegative. Each CDR3 is given with its conserved first and last residue. The D gene is left open where the match is weak. Size is stated for part of the rows, as once, few or many counts, or as a class when the clone is expanded.

d_gene	abundance	v_gene	j_gene	CDR3aa	CDR3nt
TRBD2	.	TRBV2	TRBJ2-3	CASGERGTQYF	TGTGCCAGCGGGGAGCGGGGAACGCAGTATTTT
.	.	TRBV5-4	TRBJ2-3	CASSLDRYTDTQYF	TGTGCCAGCAGCTTGGACAGGTACACAGATACGCAGTATTTT
.	.	TRBV6-1	TRBJ1-1	CASSESDSRMNTEAFF	TGTGCCAGCAGTGAATCTGACAGTAGAATGAACACTGAAGCTTTCTTT
.	few	TRBV10-3	TRBJ1-1	CAISLGGTEAFF	TGTGCCATCAGCCTGGGGGGCACTGAAGCTTTCTTT
.	.	TRBV25-1	TRBJ1-5	CASSEANQPQHF	TGTGCCAGCAGTGAGGCCAATCAGCCCCAGCATTTT
.	.	TRBV5-4	TRBJ1-2	CASSLFYSYTNYGYTF	TGTGCCAGCAGCTTGTTCTATAGCTACACTAACTATGGCTACACCTTC
.	.	TRBV5-8	TRBJ2-2	CASSFTAGPANTGELFF	TGTGCCAGCAGCTTCACCGCAGGCCCTGCGAACACCGGGGAGCTGTTTTTT
.	.	TRBV6-1	TRBJ1-1	CASSEVWGGTEAFF	TGTGCCAGCAGTGAAGTGTGGGGGGGCACTGAAGCTTTCTTT
TRBD2	.	TRBV15	TRBJ2-1	CATSSTDPGGLNEQFF	TGTGCCACCAGCAGTACAGATCCGGGGGGTCTCAATGAGCAGTTCTTC
TRBD2	.	TRBV4-1	TRBJ2-7	CASSQVYEGLAATYEQYF	TGCGCCAGCAGCCAAGTTTATGAGGGACTAGCGGCGACCTACGAGCAGTACTTC
TRBD2	.	TRBV6-5	TRBJ2-1	CASSSPTSVEQFF	TGTGCCAGCAGTTCCCCGACTAGCGTCGAGCAGTTCTTC
TRBD2	.	TRBV9	TRBJ2-3	CASSRSGSFADTQYF	TGTGCCAGCAGCAGAAGCGGGAGCTTCGCAGATACGCAGTATTTT
TRBD1	few	TRBV4-3	TRBJ2-7	CASSPSQGTYEQYF	TGCGCCAGCAGCCCATCACAGGGGACCTACGAGCAGTACTTC
.	once	TRBV6-4	TRBJ1-1	CASRGPYTEAFF	TGTGCCAGCCGAGGGCCCTACACTGAAGCTTTCTTT
.	.	TRBV19	TRBJ2-2	CASTLGGANTGELFF	TGTGCCAGTACCCTCGGAGGGGCGAACACCGGGGAGCTGTTTTTT
TRBD1	.	TRBV4-3	TRBJ2-5	CASSQGTGGQETQYF	TGCGCCAGCAGCCAAGGGACAGGGGGTCAAGAGACCCAGTACTTC
TRBD1	.	TRBV27	TRBJ2-7	CASSFLRQGARYEQYF	TGTGCCAGCAGTTTCTTAAGACAGGGGGCGCGGTACGAGCAGTACTTC
.	.	TRBV28	TRBJ1-3	CASSLWRLGNTIYF	TGTGCCAGCAGTTTATGGCGGTTAGGAAACACCATATATTTT
TRBD1	.	TRBV5-1	TRBJ1-1	CASSLDRGIFAEAFF	TGCGCCAGCAGCTTGGACAGGGGAATTTTCGCTGAAGCTTTCTTT
.	.	TRBV18	TRBJ1-1	CASSPIQKQGGEAFF	TGTGCCAGCTCACCAATACAAAAACAGGGCGGTGAAGCTTTCTTT
.	few	TRBV23-1	TRBJ1-4	CASSHRRNEKLFF	TGCGCCAGCAGTCACAGGAGGAATGAAAAACTGTTTTTT
TRBD1	.	TRBV5-1	TRBJ1-2	CASSLGGQGAYGYTF	TGCGCCAGCAGCTTGGGCGGACAGGGCGCGTATGGCTACACCTTC
TRBD1	many	TRBV6-5	TRBJ2-1	CASSLGTVSHEQFF	TGTGCCAGCAGTCTCGGGACAGTGTCTCATGAGCAGTTCTTC
TRBD1	.	TRBV9	TRBJ2-1	CASSVEGAFDEQFF	TGTGCCAGCAGCGTAGAGGGGGCGTTCGATGAGCAGTTCTTC
.	.	TRBV5-6	TRBJ1-5	CASSPLGGGSNQPQHF	TGTGCCAGCAGCCCTCTCGGGGGGGGAAGCAATCAGCCCCAGCATTTT
TRBD1	.	TRBV10-2	TRBJ1-2	CASTKGQPIGYTF	TGCGCCAGCACTAAGGGACAGCCGATCGGCTACACCTTC
TRBD1	.	TRBV2	TRBJ1-1	CASSEIGDRGSAGYTEAFF	TGTGCCAGCAGTGAAATAGGAGACAGGGGGTCCGCGGGGTACACTGAAGCTTTCTTT
.	.	TRBV28	TRBJ2-7	CASSWAGNSYEQYF	TGTGCCAGCAGTTGGGCGGGAAACTCCTACGAGCAGTACTTC
TRBD1	.	TRBV7-9	TRBJ2-7	CASSLVSGGSSYEQYF	TGTGCCAGCAGCTTAGTGTCAGGGGGCTCGAGTTACGAGCAGTACTTC
TRBD2	.	TRBV7-2	TRBJ2-5	CASSLASGGPEGQETQYF	TGTGCCAGCAGCTTAGCTAGCGGGGGACCCGAGGGACAAGAGACCCAGTACTTC
.	few	TRBV29-1	TRBJ2-6	CSATSSGANVLTF	TGCAGCGCCACGAGCTCTGGGGCCAACGTCCTGACTTTC
.	few	TRBV5-4	TRBJ2-7	CASSLTQGIARGQYF	TGTGCCAGCAGCCTCACACAGGGTATCGCCCGCGGGCAGTACTTC
.	.	TRBV7-9	TRBJ2-1	CASSLNAGLNEQFF	TGTGCCAGCAGCTTAAACGCCGGGTTGAATGAGCAGTTCTTC
.	.	TRBV27	TRBJ2-7	CASSLRLASHEQYF	TGTGCCAGCAGTTTAAGGCTAGCAAGCCACGAGCAGTACTTC
TRBD1	.	TRBV7-3	TRBJ2-3	CASSLGETGVQDTQYF	TGTGCCAGCAGCTTAGGAGAGACAGGGGTTCAAGATACGCAGTATTTT
.	.	TRBV9	TRBJ2-1	CASSVHPDRGTSANEQFF	TGTGCCAGCAGCGTCCACCCCGACAGGGGGACTAGCGCCAATGAGCAGTTCTTC
TRBD2	.	TRBV30	TRBJ2-2	CAWSSTRTSSQIGELFF	TGTGCCTGGAGTTCCACCCGGACTAGCTCTCAGATCGGGGAGCTGTTTTTT
TRBD1	.	TRBV9	TRBJ2-7	CASSVGTGNYEQYF	TGTGCCAGCAGCGTGGGGACAGGGAACTACGAGCAGTACTTC
TRBD1	.	TRBV11-2	TRBJ1-6	CASSLLTGDNSPLHF	TGTGCCAGCAGCTTACTAACAGGGGATAATTCACCCCTCCACTTT
TRBD1	.	TRBV14	TRBJ1-2	CASSQEWTGGLGYTF	TGTGCCAGCAGCCAAGAATGGACAGGGGGTCTTGGCTACACCTTC
TRBD2	.	TRBV6-5	TRBJ2-7	CASRGSGRSYEQYF	TGTGCCAGTAGGGGTAGCGGGCGCTCCTACGAGCAGTACTTC
.	.	TRBV7-3	TRBJ2-1	CASSPLAGNEQFF	TGTGCCAGCAGCCCCCTGGCGGGCAATGAGCAGTTCTTC
TRBD2	.	TRBV5-1	TRBJ2-7	CASGLAGSSYEQYF	TGCGCCAGCGGACTAGCGGGGAGCTCCTACGAGCAGTACTTC